The entry that follows covers one TCR beta chain sequence. Here immunoSEQ multiplex PCR was the method, and the copy in TCRdb shows in-frame clones only, minus some. The table shows 300,000 to 400,000 clones, with 86% occurring only once. The validation cohort, a group of 100 to 150 subjects, included the donors and was separate from the roughly 700-subject first cohort. This entry is derived from a study of cytomegalovirus exposure and HLA in healthy donors. V shed 0 bases and J 0 bases; nucleotides not matched to a gene: 7. The germline CDR1 and CDR2 sequences are SGHRS and YFSETQ. CDR3 length: 19 residues.

V usage is TRBV5-1 and J usage is TRBJ1-6, with 9 positions matching TRBD1. This clonotype was sampled from a woman between 18 and 29 years old in good health and CMV-seronegative. Sequencing used PBMCs. The CDR3 sequence: CASSLGTGAHSSYNSPLHF. The CDR3 nucleotides are TGCGCCAGCAGCTTGGGGACAGGGGCCCACAGCTCCTATAATTCACCCCTCCACTTT.